This T cell receptor beta chain was obtained from a study of shared clonotypes between healthy human individuals. Turning to the study itself: Donor composition was two women and three men, aged 18 to 49.

Nashville, Tennessee was home to all donors, each a Caucasian adult. Spread over ten immunoSEQ deep assay plates, unsorted PBMC DNA underwent sequencing. Under the authors' procedure: From ImmunoSEQ came sequences covering only the junction and carrying no quality scores, so filtering differed. Sequencing was performed with immunoSEQ multiplex PCR; in TCRdb, only in-frame clones are kept and a portion is missing. The V and J calls and clone size come from that table; D and trimming were worked out from the DNA. The sample gives about half a million clones, roughly four fifths of which show up once; more than 10% is in the top ten. In regard to this clone: At one of its ends the junction is not consistent with the germline gene, which may arise from a read error.

This CDR3 region has 15 residues. Germline assignment: CDR1 SGHKS and CDR2 YYEKEE (reference sequence). The rearrangement uses TRBV5-5 and TRBJ2-7, with 11 bases lining up with TRBD2. Input material: PBMCs. The sequence derives from a middle-aged woman in good health. Some clones in this sample may be carry-over from other donors' samples. CDR3 protein: CASSLTGTSGGGADF. CDR3 nucleotide sequence: TGTGCCAGCAGCCTAACCGGGACTAGCGGAGGGGGGGCGGACTTC.